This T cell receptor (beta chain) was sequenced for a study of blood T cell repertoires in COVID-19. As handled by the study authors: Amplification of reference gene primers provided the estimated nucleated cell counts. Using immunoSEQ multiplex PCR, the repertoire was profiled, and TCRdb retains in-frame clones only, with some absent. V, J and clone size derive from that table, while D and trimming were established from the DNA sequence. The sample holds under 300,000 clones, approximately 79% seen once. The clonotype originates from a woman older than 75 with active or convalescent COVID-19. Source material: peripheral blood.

CDR3 region: CASTGGQGNYEQYF. The CDR3 DNA reads as TGCGCCAGCACCGGCGGGCAAGGAAACTACGAGCAGTACTTC. The chain has TRBV10-1 and TRBJ2-7; weak D call: TRBD2 (5 bases). CDR3 length equals 14 residues. Trimming shortened V by 7 bases and J by 3 bases, and 16 bases separated the two germline ends. Per germline, CDR1 WNHNN and CDR2 SYGVQD (reference sequence).